These T cell receptor beta chains were read from a single sample in a study of response to subunit inactivated influenza vaccine. MiXCR was run by TCRdb on the RT-PCR reads, yielding one entry per CDR3 protein. Here the sample spans hundreds of thousands of distinct CDR3 sequences, 14% being singletons. This sample comprised PBMCs from blood, obtained 14 to 15 days before vaccination. These receptors were collected from a man aged 45 to 65 who received an inactivated influenza vaccine. Both conserved end residues are part of each CDR3. D genes are given only for firm matches. Size is omitted from some rows. Given values are once, few, many or a class for expanded clones.

j_gene | d_gene | len | v_gene | abundance | CDR3aa | CDR3nt
TRBJ2-1 | TRBD2 | 16 | TRBV12-3/TRBV12-4 | . | CASSLRSGGTHNEQFF | TGTGCCAGCAGTTTACGGTCGGGGGGGACCCACAATGAGCAGTTCTTC
TRBJ2-3 | TRBD2 | 16 | TRBV4-2 | many | CASSPRTSGGIDTQYF | TGTGCCAGCAGCCCTAGGACTAGCGGGGGGATAGATACGCAGTATTTT
TRBJ2-1 | TRBD2 | 15 | TRBV6-2/TRBV6-3 | . | CASSPGLAGSHEQFF | TGTGCCAGCAGTCCGGGACTAGCGGGATCTCATGAGCAGTTCTTC
TRBJ1-1 | . | 13 | TRBV6-6 | few | CASSHRFDTEAFF | TGTGCCAGCAGCCACAGGTTCGACACTGAAGCTTTCTTT
TRBJ2-3 | TRBD2 | 16 | TRBV7-2 | . | CASSLGRAGGADTQYF | TGTGCCAGCAGCTTAGGTCGGGCGGGAGGCGCAGATACGCAGTATTTT
TRBJ2-1 | TRBD1 | 13 | TRBV7-9 | many | CASRGQGDNEQFF | TGTGCCAGCAGGGGACAGGGGGACAATGAGCAGTTCTTC
TRBJ1-1 | . | 14 | TRBV12-3/TRBV12-4 | many | CASRTDTTNTEAFF | TGTGCCAGCAGGACCGACACGACGAACACTGAAGCTTTCTTT
TRBJ1-5 | . | 13 | TRBV20-1 | . | CSASGVSNQPQHF | TGCAGTGCTAGTGGGGTTAGCAATCAGCCCCAGCATTTT
TRBJ2-1 | . | 13 | TRBV3-1 | . | CASSHLATYEQFF | TGTGCCAGCAGCCACCTAGCCACCTATGAGCAGTTCTTC
TRBJ1-1 | . | 14 | TRBV5-1 | few | CASSHNTVNTEAFF | TGCGCCAGCAGCCATAATACAGTTAACACTGAAGCTTTCTTT
TRBJ2-7 | TRBD1 | 14 | TRBV5-1 | . | CASSLDGQGEVQYF | TGCGCCAGCAGCTTGGATGGGCAGGGGGAAGTGCAGTACTTC
TRBJ2-7 | TRBD1 | 15 | TRBV20-1 | . | CSARASDRGTYEQYF | TGCAGTGCTAGAGCCTCGGACAGGGGGACCTACGAGCAGTACTTC
TRBJ2-7 | . | 13 | TRBV7-2 | . | CASARQVSYEQYF | TGTGCCAGCGCTAGACAGGTATCCTACGAGCAGTACTTC
TRBJ2-1 | TRBD2 | 16 | TRBV5-1 | few | CASSLFGRSSYNEQFF | TGCGCCAGCAGCTTGTTCGGGAGGAGCTCCTACAATGAGCAGTTCTTC
TRBJ2-5 | . | 14 | TRBV6-5 | . | CASSYTLTEETQYF | TGTGCCAGCAGTTACACCCTAACCGAAGAGACCCAGTACTTC
TRBJ1-6 | . | 15 | TRBV28 | . | CASSFIEVLGSPLHF | TGTGCCAGCAGTTTTATCGAGGTGTTGGGTTCACCCCTCCACTTT
TRBJ2-5 | . | 12 | TRBV29-1 | . | CSVRRGQETQYF | TGCAGCGTTCGGCGAGGCCAAGAGACCCAGTACTTC
TRBJ1-2 | . | 14 | TRBV15 | few | CATSRESGNYGYTF | TGTGCCACCAGCAGAGAGTCCGGGAACTATGGCTACACCTTC
TRBJ2-5 | . | 13 | TRBV20-1 | few | CSARFGDGETQYF | TGCAGTGCTAGATTCGGGGATGGGGAGACCCAGTACTTC
TRBJ2-3 | . | 16 | TRBV9 | . | CASSPEDFSRTDTQYF | TGTGCCAGCAGCCCCGAGGACTTTTCCCGCACAGATACGCAGTATTTT
TRBJ2-5 | . | 12 | TRBV29-1 | many | CSVVFQGETQYF | TGCAGCGTTGTGTTTCAGGGGGAGACCCAGTACTTC
TRBJ1-2 | . | 15 | TRBV7-2 | many | CASSANPGLGYGYTF | TGTGCCAGCAGCGCGAACCCCGGATTAGGGTATGGCTACACCTTC
TRBJ2-5 | TRBD2 | 16 | TRBV5-1 | many | CASSQGLAGGPETQYF | TGCGCCAGCAGCCAGGGACTAGCGGGAGGGCCCGAGACCCAGTACTTC
TRBJ2-2 | TRBD1 | 16 | TRBV7-9 | . | CASSFYGTANTGELFF | TGTGCCAGCAGCTTCTATGGGACAGCGAACACCGGGGAGCTGTTTTTT
TRBJ2-1 | . | 14 | TRBV11-2 | few | CASSPPPSTGQQFF | TGTGCCAGCAGCCCACCCCCTTCGACAGGCCAGCAGTTCTTC
TRBJ1-5 | TRBD1 | 15 | TRBV19 | few | CASSTRGQGNQPQHF | TGTGCCAGTAGTACCCGGGGACAGGGGAATCAGCCCCAGCATTTT
TRBJ2-3 | . | 16 | TRBV9 | . | CASSVGAPGSGDTQYF | TGTGCCAGCAGCGTAGGTGCCCCTGGATCAGGAGATACGCAGTATTTT
TRBJ1-5 | . | 12 | TRBV20-1 | . | CSALETVSPQHF | TGCAGTGCTCTGGAAACGGTGTCGCCCCAGCATTTT
TRBJ1-6 | . | 14 | TRBV6-1 | . | CASSEGGSDSPLHF | TGTGCCAGCAGTGAAGGTGGTAGCGATTCACCCCTCCACTTT
TRBJ2-5 | . | 11 | TRBV6-1 | . | CATRFLETQYF | TGTGCCACTCGGTTCCTTGAGACCCAGTACTTC
TRBJ2-1 | TRBD1 | 12 | TRBV29-1 | few | CSEGGQGHEQFF | TGCAGCGAGGGAGGACAGGGCCATGAGCAGTTCTTC
TRBJ2-5 | . | 19 | TRBV21-1 | . | CASSKGRPTSGPTQETQYF | TGTGCCAGCAGCAAAGGGCGCCCGACTAGCGGGCCGACACAAGAGACCCAGTACTTC
TRBJ2-3 | . | 15 | TRBV19 | once | CASSDRDTYTDTQYF | TGTGCCAGTAGTGACCGGGACACATACACAGATACGCAGTATTTT
TRBJ2-1 | . | 16 | TRBV5-1 | few | CASSPQGLGSYNEQFF | TGCGCCAGCAGCCCGCAGGGCCTTGGCTCCTACAATGAGCAGTTCTTC